This T cell receptor (beta chain) was profiled in a study of CD4+ T cells in melanoma. Germline V gives CDR1 SNHLY, CDR2 FYNNEI. There are 16 residues in the CDR3. V dropped 4 bases and J dropped 0; count of bases not matched to a gene: 7. The study's findings and limits: A reported correlation linked neoantigen-specific CD4+ T cells to CD8+, macrophage and B cell function. In melanoma, neoantigen-specific CD4+ T cells reportedly differed in differentiation state.

TCRdb keeps only in-frame clones here, not all; method: immunoSEQ multiplex PCR. Of 9,900 or so clones detected, about 68% appear once; the ten largest clones hold 24%. A note on this clone: The antigen remains undetermined.

Sample: cells from a culture (not recorded whether cultured in vitro). This receptor was identified in a human donor with melanoma. The V gene is TRBV2, the J gene TRBJ1-2; 8 nucleotides line up with TRBD1. CDR3 amino acids: CASSAPTGETNYGYTF. The CDR3 region has the DNA TGTGCCAGCAGTGCCCCGACAGGGGAAACTAACTATGGCTACACCTTC. Filled out from reference TRBV2 and TRBJ1-2, the complete variable domain reads EPEVTQTPSHQVTQMGQEVILRCVPISNHLYFYWYRQILGQKVEFLVSFYNNEISEKSEIFDDQFSVERPDGSNFTLKIRSTKLEDSAMYFCASSAPTGETNYGYTFGSGTRLTVV.